One sample yielded the 8 T cell receptor beta chains listed below, sequenced in a study of blood T cell repertoires in COVID-19. Data came from immunoSEQ multiplex PCR; TCRdb stores just in-frame clones and leaves some out. The sample lists about 120,000 clones; about 82% were seen once. What was sequenced was peripheral blood. All receptors come from a man aged 55 to 70 with active or convalescent COVID-19.

The chain couples TRBV4-1 to TRBJ2-3; 7 bases match TRBD2. Germline V gene data show CDR1 as MGHRA and CDR2 as YSYEKL. CDR3 length: 14 amino acids. The V segment lost 6 bases and the J segment 8 bases; nucleotides outside the gene matches: 11. The CDR3, as DNA: TGCGCCAGCAGTGGAGGACTAGAAGTCGGTACGCAGTATTTT. Translated: CASSGGLEVGTQYF.

In nucleotides, the CDR3 is TGCGCCAGCAGCCAAGGCGACAGAGCTGGGGCCAACGTCCTGACTTTC. Translation gives CASSQGDRAGANVLTF. J is TRBJ2-6 and V is TRBV4-3; a weak D match, TRBD1 (5 bases). Trimming cost V 1 base and J 2 bases, with 9 bases left between them. CDR1 and CDR2 (germline): LGHNA, YSLEER. CDR3 size: 16 residues.

This chain joins TRBV5-1 and TRBJ2-2, with D perhaps matching TRBD2 (6 bases). Germline V gene lookup returns CDR1 SGHRS and CDR2 YFSETQ. The CDR3 extends over 15 amino acids. V was cut by 3 bases and J by 0 bases, with 9 bases left in between. CDR3 DNA sequence: TGCGCCAGCAGCTCGGGACTGGCGAACACCGGGGAGCTGTTTTTT. Amino acid sequence: CASSSGLANTGELFF.

This sequence joins TRBV28 and TRBJ1-3; no definite D call. This CDR3 comprises 14 residues. With 5 bases removed from V and 2 bases from J, the gap between germline ends came to 10 bases. CDR1 and CDR2 (germline): MDHEN, SYDVKM. CDR3 coding DNA: TGTGCCAGCAGTCCGGGTGGAACTGGAAACACCATATATTTT. Translation: CASSPGGTGNTIYF. The full variable domain, its missing parts supplied by reference TRBV28 and TRBJ1-3, is DVKVTQSSRYLVKRTGEKVFLECVQDMDHENMFWYRQDPGLGLRLIYFSYDVKMKEKGDIPEGYSVSREKKERFSLILESASTNQTSMYLCASSPGGTGNTIYFGEGSWLTVV.

The chain combines TRBV29-1 with TRBJ1-2; D unresolved. In germline, CDR1 is SQVTM, CDR2 ANQGSEA. This CDR3 is built from 12 residues. Trimming removed 6 bases at V and 2 bases at J, with 10 bases between. This chain's CDR3 is CSVDDTNYGYTF. Written as DNA, the CDR3 is TGCAGCGTCGATGACACCAACTATGGCTACACCTTC.

The CDR3: CASSPSGVGSYNEQFF. For the CDR3, the DNA is TGCGCCAGCAGCCCCAGCGGGGTAGGCTCCTACAATGAGCAGTTCTTC. The chain uses TRBV4-3 and TRBJ2-1; 7 bases are shared with TRBD2. The V gene end was trimmed by 4 bases and the J gene end by 0 bases; junction bases not matched to a gene: 6. This CDR3 comprises 16 residues. CDR1 and CDR2 (germline): LGHNA, YSLEER.

This clone was observed a few times. V is TRBV11-3 and J is TRBJ1-3; D is unresolved. Trimming removed 2 bases from V and 0 bases from J, with 8 bases in between. Per germline, CDR1 SGHNT and CDR2 YENEEA. The CDR3 is made up of 15 amino acids. CDR3 sequence reads: CASSLSRASGNTIYF. The CDR3 nucleotides are TGTGCCAGCAGCTTATCCCGAGCCTCTGGAAACACCATATATTTT.

The chain recombines TRBV6-5 with TRBJ1-4; TRBD1 matches at 7 bases. Germline V lookup: CDR1 MNHEY, CDR2 SVGAGI. V lost 6 bases, J lost 8 bases, and 9 bases stayed unmatched. The CDR3 spans 14 residues. The chain's CDR3 is CASRRGQNLEKLFF. The CDR3 region has the DNA TGTGCCAGCAGGAGGGGACAGAATTTAGAAAAACTGTTTTTT.